These 19 T cell receptor beta chains originate from one sample sequenced in a study of blood T cell repertoires in COVID-19. The data were produced by immunoSEQ multiplex PCR, yet TCRdb's version contains in-frame clones alone and is incomplete. Of some 150,000 clones in the sample, roughly 90% were seen once. The sequencing sample was made of peripheral blood. These receptors came from a woman in her 50s with acute or convalescent COVID-19.

The V gene is TRBV3-1 (or the pseudogene TRBV3-2), the J gene TRBJ1-2; 7 nucleotides line up with TRBD1. Trimming cost V 2 bases and J 8 bases; bases outside gene matches: 5. Germline V gives CDR1 LGHDT, CDR2 YNNKEL (reference sequence). The CDR3 length is 13 residues. The CDR3 loop reads CASSQTGEDGYTF. As DNA, the CDR3 is TGTGCCAGCAGCCAAACAGGGGAAGACGGCTACACCTTC.

The chain has TRBV2 and TRBJ1-1; no definite D call. Germline assignment: CDR1 SNHLY and CDR2 FYNNEI. The CDR3 runs to 14 residues. V was cut by 4 bases and J by 1 base, with 10 bases left in between. CDR3: CASSAVNRNTEAFF. For the CDR3, the DNA is TGTGCCAGCAGTGCGGTCAACAGGAACACTGAAGCTTTCTTT.

This chain uses TRBV7-8 with TRBJ2-3, with TRBD2 identical over 14 bases. Trimming took 5 bases from V and 8 from J; bases not matched to a gene: 9. CDR3 length: 16 residues. CDR1 SGHVS and CDR2 FQNEAQ come from the germline V gene. The CDR3 DNA reads as TGTGCCAGCAGCCCCCGGACTAGCGGGGGGCGGGGTACGCAGTATTTT. It codes for CASSPRTSGGRGTQYF. Full variable domain (remainder filled in from reference TRBV7-8 and TRBJ2-3): GAGVSQSPRYKVAKRGQDVALRCDPISGHVSLFWYQQALGQGPEFLTYFQNEAQLDKSGLPSDRFFAERPEGSVSTLKIQRTQQEDSAVYLCASSPRTSGGRGTQYFGPGTRLTVL.

The V and J genes are TRBV19 and TRBJ2-2; 9 bases are a match to TRBD2. V lost 5 bases and J lost 1; bases outside the gene matches: 2. Germline V lookup: CDR1 LNHDA, CDR2 SQIVND (reference sequence). This CDR3 has 15 amino acids. The CDR3 region has the DNA TGTGCCAGTAGTGCGACTAGCGGGAACACCGGGGAGCTGTTTTTT. Translation: CASSATSGNTGELFF.

The rearrangement uses TRBV2 and TRBJ2-5; 7 bases are a match to TRBD2. The CDR3 is 13 amino acids. Germline CDR1 reads SNHLY; CDR2 reads FYNNEI. The ends lost 3 bases at V and 4 bases at J; junction bases unmatched: 2. The CDR3 loop reads CASSDPGGETQYF. The CDR3 DNA sequence: TGTGCCAGCAGTGATCCGGGAGGAGAGACCCAGTACTTC.

The chain has TRBV5-1 and TRBJ1-6, with D perhaps matching TRBD1 (5 bases). The CDR3 runs to 15 residues. Trimming took 4 bases from V and 3 from J, leaving 11 bases between them. Germline V gene data show CDR1 as SGHRS and CDR2 as YFSETQ. This CDR3 reads CASSAGTGYNSPLHF. As DNA, the CDR3 is TGCGCCAGCAGCGCCGGGACTGGCTATAATTCACCCCTCCACTTT.

This sequence joins TRBV19 and TRBJ2-2; D is possibly TRBD2 (6 bases). The V gene lost 3 bases and the J gene lost 6 bases, with 35 bases spanning the gap. Germline values: CDR1 LNHDA, CDR2 SQIVND (reference sequence). The CDR3 covers 22 residues. The DNA for the CDR3 is TGTGCCAGTAGTATCCCGGCGGGCCGACAACTACCTCCCGGGGGAATCCCCGGGGAGCTGTTTTTT. Translation gives CASSIPAGRQLPPGGIPGELFF.

The chain links TRBV19 to TRBJ1-1; possibly TRBD1 for D (5 bases). The CDR3 is made up of 14 amino acids. CDR1 and CDR2 from the germline V gene are LNHDA and SQIVND (reference sequence). V lost 7 bases and J 3 bases, leaving 15 bases between the germline ends. CDR3 nucleotide sequence: TGTGCCAGTACCCCGGGTGGGGGGTACACTGAAGCTTTCTTT. Translation gives CASTPGGGYTEAFF. The full variable domain, rest sourced from reference TRBV19 and TRBJ1-1, is DGGITQSPKYLFRKEGQNVTLSCEQNLNHDAMYWYRQDPGQGLRLIYYSQIVNDFQKGDIAEGYSVSREKKESFPLTVTSAQKNPTAFYLCASTPGGGYTEAFFGQGTRLTVV.

The chain has TRBV28 and TRBJ2-5; TRBD1 is a possible D gene (5 bases). The CDR3 has 16 amino acids. CDR1 is MDHEN and CDR2 is SYDVKM in the germline V gene. Trimming pared 7 bases from V and 2 bases from J, leaving 20 bases between. The CDR3 DNA follows: TGTGCCAGCACCCCTCGAAGGGGTCGCCTACAAGAGACCCAGTACTTC. Its protein product is CASTPRRGRLQETQYF.

V gene TRBV24-1 combines with J gene TRBJ2-3; TRBD2 aligns across 8 bases. The CDR3 runs 14 residues. V shed 3 bases, J shed 4 bases, and the junction held 2 bases outside the gene matches. Germline V lookup: CDR1 KGHDR, CDR2 SFDVKD. The CDR3 coding sequence is TGTGCCACCAGTGATACGGGGGGGTCAGATACGCAGTATTTT. Protein: CATSDTGGSDTQYF.

CDR3 amino acids: CASSEGGSRRYEQYF. The CDR3 nucleotides are TGTGCCAGCAGTGAGGGGGGAAGTCGCCGTTACGAGCAGTACTTC. The chain uses TRBV2 and TRBJ2-7; tentative D call: TRBD2 (6 bases). The CDR3 runs 15 residues. Germline CDR1 SNHLY, CDR2 FYNNEI. V was cut by 3 bases and J by 4 bases, with 16 bases left in between.

The chain is built from TRBV6-1 and TRBJ2-1; the match to TRBD1 covers 7 bases. Germline V gives CDR1 MNHNS, CDR2 SASEGT. V was clipped by 2 bases and J by 6 bases; unmatched bases: 7. The CDR3 covers 15 residues. For the CDR3, the DNA is TGTGCCAGCAGTGAAAGCGAGACAGGGAGCAATGAGCAGTTCTTC. This codes for CASSESETGSNEQFF.

CDR3 coding DNA: TGTGCCAGTAGTATCCCGCCCGGGACAGCTAACTATGGCTACACCTTC. This translates into CASSIPPGTANYGYTF. The chain couples TRBV19 to TRBJ1-2; 7 bases line up with TRBD1. Germline CDR1 and CDR2: LNHDA and SQIVND (reference sequence). The trim removed 3 bases at V and 0 bases at J, leaving 7 bases unmatched. The CDR3 runs to 16 residues. The full variable domain, its missing parts supplied by reference TRBV19 and TRBJ1-2, is DGGITQSPKYLFRKEGQNVTLSCEQNLNHDAMYWYRQDPGQGLRLIYYSQIVNDFQKGDIAEGYSVSREKKESFPLTVTSAQKNPTAFYLCASSIPPGTANYGYTFGSGTRLTVV.

J is TRBJ2-1 and V is TRBV27; TRBD2 might be the D (6 bases). CDR1 MNHEY and CDR2 SMNVEV come from the germline V gene (reference sequence). V was clipped by 2 bases and J by 10 bases, with 6 bases between them. CDR3 length equals 11 residues. In DNA, the CDR3 is TGTGCCAGCAGTTTAGCGGGAGAGCAGTTCTTC. Its translation: CASSLAGEQFF.

The genes are TRBV21-1 and TRBJ1-5; the table calls TRBD1, which could not be checked here. TRBV21-1 is listed as a pseudogene. CDR3 length: 16 amino acids. The CDR3 region has the DNA TGTGCCAGCAGCAAATGGCGGGGACAGGGGGATCAGCCCCAGCATTTT. This sequence encodes CASSKWRGQGDQPQHF.

Written as DNA, the CDR3 is TGTGCCAGTGGGGGACAGCCCCACTACACTGAAGCTTTCTTT. Its protein product is CASGGQPHYTEAFF. This chain joins TRBV19 and TRBJ1-1, with 7 bases aligning to TRBD1. V lost 8 bases to trimming and J lost 3 bases; unmatched junction nucleotides: 9. Germline CDR1 LNHDA, CDR2 SQIVND (reference sequence). This CDR3 contains 14 residues.

V usage is TRBV5-1 and J usage is TRBJ1-4; D unclear. Trimming stripped 0 bases from V and 7 bases from J, with 13 bases between. The CDR3 has 15 amino acids. In germline, CDR1 is SGHRS, CDR2 YFSETQ. The CDR3 spells CASSLDRVRGEKLFF. The DNA of the CDR3 is TGCGCCAGCAGCTTGGACCGGGTACGGGGTGAAAAACTGTTTTTT.

The chain links TRBV10-3 to TRBJ2-3, with D possibly matching TRBD2 (8 bases). V was trimmed by 0 bases and J by 6 bases, leaving 16 bases between them. The CDR3 is made up of 16 amino acids. Germline-derived CDR1 and CDR2 are ENHRY and SYGVKD. Here the CDR3 reads CAISESGQRELDTQYF. In nucleotides, the CDR3 is TGTGCCATCAGTGAGTCGGGACAGCGGGAGTTGGATACGCAGTATTTT.

The genes are TRBV15 and TRBJ2-7; 9 positions agree with TRBD1. The V and J ends lost 5 bases and 0 bases, in that order; junction bases with no gene match: 14. Germline V CDR1 and CDR2: LNHNV, YYDKDF (reference sequence). This CDR3 has 18 amino acids. The CDR3 nucleotides are TGTGCCACCAGCCCTTGGGACAGGGCGAAAATTAGCTCCTACGAGCAGTACTTC. Amino acids: CATSPWDRAKISSYEQYF.